This TCR beta chain derives from a study of technical replicates of blood from several donors. Profiled with immunoSEQ multiplex PCR; TCRdb holds only in-frame clones, not every one. The sample lists more than 90,000 clones, 95% to 97% occurring once. CDR1 is MDHEN and CDR2 is SYDVKM in the germline V gene. V was clipped by 10 bases and J by 6 bases, with 14 bases between them. The CDR3 covers 12 residues. The sequencing input was T cells isolated from PBMCs. The clonotype comes from a human donor in good health. The J gene is TRBJ2-3, the V gene TRBV28; perhaps TRBD1 as D (5 bases). CDR3 in DNA: TGTGCCATAGCCCAGGGAATCGATACGCAGTATTTT. Translation gives CAIAQGIDTQYF.